The T cell receptor beta chain under discussion was sequenced for a study of blood T cell repertoires in COVID-19. The CDR3 runs 14 residues. From germline, CDR1 is MDHEN and CDR2 SYDVKM. V gave up 3 bases and J gave up 1 base, with 7 bases separating them. Seattle's enrolled individuals joined amid active infection and were then monitored longitudinally. Using immunoSEQ multiplex PCR, the repertoire was profiled, and TCRdb retains in-frame clones only, with some absent. The table has some 200,000 clones, 75% to 85% seen once. Sequenced: peripheral blood. This sequence joins TRBV28 and TRBJ1-5; D not certain. The receptor comes from a woman aged 25 to 39 with COVID-19, enrolled during active disease. The CDR3 sequence: CASSFAGSNQPQHF. The CDR3 DNA is TGTGCCAGCAGTTTCGCGGGGAGCAATCAGCCCCAGCATTTT.